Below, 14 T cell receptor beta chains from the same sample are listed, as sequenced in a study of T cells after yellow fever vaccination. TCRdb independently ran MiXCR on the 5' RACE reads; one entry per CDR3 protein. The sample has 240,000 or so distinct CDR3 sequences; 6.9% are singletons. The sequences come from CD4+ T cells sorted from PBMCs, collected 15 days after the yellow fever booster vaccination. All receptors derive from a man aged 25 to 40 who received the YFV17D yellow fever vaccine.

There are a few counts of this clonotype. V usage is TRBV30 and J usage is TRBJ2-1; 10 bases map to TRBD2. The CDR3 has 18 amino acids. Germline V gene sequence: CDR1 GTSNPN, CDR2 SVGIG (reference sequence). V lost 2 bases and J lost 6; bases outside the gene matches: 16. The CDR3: CAWSRGTLGTSAPNEQFF. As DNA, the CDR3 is TGTGCCTGGAGTCGCGGGACACTAGGGACTAGCGCTCCCAATGAGCAGTTCTTC. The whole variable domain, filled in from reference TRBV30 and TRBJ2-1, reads SQTIHQWPATLVQPVGSPLSLECTVEGTSNPNLYWYRQAAGRGLQLLFYSVGIGQISSEVPQNLSASRPQDRQFILSSKKLLLSDSGFYLCAWSRGTLGTSAPNEQFFGPGTRLTVL.

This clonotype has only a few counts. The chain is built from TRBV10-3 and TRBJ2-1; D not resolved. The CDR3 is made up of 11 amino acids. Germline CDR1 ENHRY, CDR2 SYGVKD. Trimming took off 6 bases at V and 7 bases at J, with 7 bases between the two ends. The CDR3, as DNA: TGTGCCATCAGGTTCCATAATGAGCAGTTCTTC. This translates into CAIRFHNEQFF.

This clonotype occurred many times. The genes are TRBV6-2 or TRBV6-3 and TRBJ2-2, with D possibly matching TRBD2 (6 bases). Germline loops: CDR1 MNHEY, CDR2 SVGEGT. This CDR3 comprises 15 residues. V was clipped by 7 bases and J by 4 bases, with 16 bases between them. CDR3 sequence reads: CASKKTGVSTGELFF. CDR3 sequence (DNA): TGTGCCAGCAAAAAGACGGGAGTGAGCACCGGGGAGCTGTTTTTT.

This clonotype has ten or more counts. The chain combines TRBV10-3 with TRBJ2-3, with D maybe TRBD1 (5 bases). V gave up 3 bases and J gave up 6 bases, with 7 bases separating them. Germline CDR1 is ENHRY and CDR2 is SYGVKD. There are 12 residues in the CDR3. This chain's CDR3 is CAISDRADTQYF. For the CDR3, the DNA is TGTGCCATCAGTGACAGGGCTGATACGCAGTATTTT.

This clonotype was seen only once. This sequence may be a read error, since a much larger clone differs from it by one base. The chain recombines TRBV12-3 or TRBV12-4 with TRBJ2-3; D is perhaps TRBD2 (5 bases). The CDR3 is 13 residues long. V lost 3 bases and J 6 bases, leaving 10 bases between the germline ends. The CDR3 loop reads CASSFTSSDTQYF. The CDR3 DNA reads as TGTGCCAGCAGTTTTACTAGTAGTGATACGCAGTATTTT.

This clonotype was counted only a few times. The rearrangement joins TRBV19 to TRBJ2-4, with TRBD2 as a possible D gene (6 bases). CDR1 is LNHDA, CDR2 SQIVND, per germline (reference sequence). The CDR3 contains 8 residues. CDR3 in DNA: TGTGCTGCCCGGAGGGGGTACTTC. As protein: CAARRGYF.

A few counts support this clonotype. CDR3 sequence (DNA): TGTGCCAGCAGCCCCGGGTCCAACACAGATACGCAGTATTTT. Translated: CASSPGSNTDTQYF. The rearrangement joins TRBV7-9 to TRBJ2-3; no clear D gene. Trimming took 5 bases from V and 2 from J, leaving 11 bases between them. Germline CDR1 is SEHNR and CDR2 is FQNEAQ (reference sequence). The CDR3 has 14 residues.

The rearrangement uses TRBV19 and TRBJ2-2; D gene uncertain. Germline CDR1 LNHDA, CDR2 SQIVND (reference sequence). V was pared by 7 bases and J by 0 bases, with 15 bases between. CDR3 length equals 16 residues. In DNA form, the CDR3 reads TGTGCCAGTACCCCCTCATGGGCAACGAACACCGGGGAGCTGTTTTTT. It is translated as CASTPSWATNTGELFF.

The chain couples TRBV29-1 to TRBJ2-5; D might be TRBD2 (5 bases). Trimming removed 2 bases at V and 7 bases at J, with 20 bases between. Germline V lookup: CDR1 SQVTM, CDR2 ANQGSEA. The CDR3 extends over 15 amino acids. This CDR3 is CSVEPAQRGGGTQYF. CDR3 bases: TGCAGCGTTGAACCAGCACAACGGGGTGGCGGGACCCAGTACTTC.

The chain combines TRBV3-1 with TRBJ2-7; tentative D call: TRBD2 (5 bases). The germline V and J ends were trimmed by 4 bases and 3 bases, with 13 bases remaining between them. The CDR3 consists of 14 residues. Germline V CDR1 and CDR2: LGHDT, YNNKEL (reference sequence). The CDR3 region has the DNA TGTGCCAGCAGCCTCCGCAGCGGAGGCTACGAGCAGTACTTC. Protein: CASSLRSGGYEQYF.

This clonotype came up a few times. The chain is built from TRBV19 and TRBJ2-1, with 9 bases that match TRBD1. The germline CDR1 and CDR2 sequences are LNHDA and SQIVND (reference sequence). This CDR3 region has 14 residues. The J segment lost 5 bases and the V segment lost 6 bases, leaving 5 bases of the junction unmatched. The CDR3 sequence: CASSDDRGNNEQFF. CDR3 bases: TGTGCCAGTAGCGACGACAGGGGGAACAATGAGCAGTTCTTC.

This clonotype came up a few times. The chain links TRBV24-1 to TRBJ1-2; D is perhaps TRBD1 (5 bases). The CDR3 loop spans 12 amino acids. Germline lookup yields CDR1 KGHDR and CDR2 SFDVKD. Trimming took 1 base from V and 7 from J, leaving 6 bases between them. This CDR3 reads CATSDFGGGYTF. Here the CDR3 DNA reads TGTGCCACCAGTGATTTTGGGGGTGGCTACACCTTC.

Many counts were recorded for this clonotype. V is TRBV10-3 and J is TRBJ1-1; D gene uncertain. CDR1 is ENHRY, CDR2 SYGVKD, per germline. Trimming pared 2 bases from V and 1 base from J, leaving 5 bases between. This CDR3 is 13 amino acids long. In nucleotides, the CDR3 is TGTGCCATCAGTGAGGGGAAGAACACTGAAGCTTTCTTT. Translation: CAISEGKNTEAFF.

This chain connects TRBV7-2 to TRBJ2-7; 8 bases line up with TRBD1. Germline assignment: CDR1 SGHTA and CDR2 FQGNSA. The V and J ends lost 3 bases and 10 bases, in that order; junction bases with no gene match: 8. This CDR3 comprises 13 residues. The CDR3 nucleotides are TGTGCCAGCAGCTTGGGCAGGGGGCGGTTCCAGTACTTC. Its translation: CASSLGRGRFQYF. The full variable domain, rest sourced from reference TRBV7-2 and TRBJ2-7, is GAGVSQSPSNKVTEKGKDVELRCDPISGHTALYWYRQSLGQGLEFLIYFQGNSAPDKSGLPSDRFSAERTGGSVSTLTIQRTQQEDSAVYLCASSLGRGRFQYFGPGTRLTVT.